A single TCR beta chain is shown here with its context. Its binding antigen is unknown. Qualities for individual bases were not recorded, and no much larger clone is one base off. Libraries were built with the immunoSEQ multiplex PCR assay. TCRdb's version of the immuneACCESS table is confined to in-frame rearrangements and falls short of the full clone set. An unresolved V gene accounts for under half of the shortfall where checked; the remainder is of unknown origin. For this sample the table gives some 87,000 clones, of which around 83% were detected only once. The top ten clones comprise roughly 11% of the sample. The sample comes from a study of control samples from healthy donors and cancer patients (TCRdb year 2020). The CDR3 measures 15 amino acids from cysteine to phenylalanine. Only the CDR3 DNA is retained, 45 bases long and in frame from the first base. V is pared back by 4 bases and J by 4 bases, with 16 bases lying between the germline termini. The CDR1 and CDR2 encoded by the germline V gene are MGHRA and YSYEKL.

This sequence was found in a man between 60 and 75 years old with head and neck cancer. The chain is made from TRBV4-1 and TRBJ1-1; the D gene is perhaps TRBD1, from 5 matching bases. The sequencing sample was made of PBMCs. For the CDR3, the sequence is CASSRNQGYGTEAFF. The DNA sequence is as follows: TGCGCCAGCAGCCGAAACCAGGGTTACGGCACTGAAGCTTTCTTT.